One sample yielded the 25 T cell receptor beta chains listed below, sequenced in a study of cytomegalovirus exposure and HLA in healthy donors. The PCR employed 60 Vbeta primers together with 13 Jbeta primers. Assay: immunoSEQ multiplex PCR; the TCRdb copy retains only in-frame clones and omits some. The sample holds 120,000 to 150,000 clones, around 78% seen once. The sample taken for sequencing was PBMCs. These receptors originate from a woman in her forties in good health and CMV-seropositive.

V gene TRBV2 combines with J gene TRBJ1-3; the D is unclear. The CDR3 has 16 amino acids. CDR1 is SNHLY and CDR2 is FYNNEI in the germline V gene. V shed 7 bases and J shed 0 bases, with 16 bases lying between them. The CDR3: CASTISWALSGNTIYF. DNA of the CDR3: TGTGCCAGCACCATCAGTTGGGCCCTCTCTGGAAACACCATATATTTT.

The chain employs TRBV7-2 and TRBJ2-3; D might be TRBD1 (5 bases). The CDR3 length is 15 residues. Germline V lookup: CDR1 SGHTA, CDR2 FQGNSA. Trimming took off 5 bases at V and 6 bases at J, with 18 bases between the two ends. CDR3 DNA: TGTGCCAGCAGCGGGGCAGGGTTCCTCTCCGATACGCAGTATTTT. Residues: CASSGAGFLSDTQYF. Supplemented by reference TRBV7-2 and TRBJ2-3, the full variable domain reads GAGVSQSPSNKVTEKGKDVELRCDPISGHTALYWYRQSLGQGLEFLIYFQGNSAPDKSGLPSDRFSAERTGGSVSTLTIQRTQQEDSAVYLCASSGAGFLSDTQYFGPGTRLTVL.

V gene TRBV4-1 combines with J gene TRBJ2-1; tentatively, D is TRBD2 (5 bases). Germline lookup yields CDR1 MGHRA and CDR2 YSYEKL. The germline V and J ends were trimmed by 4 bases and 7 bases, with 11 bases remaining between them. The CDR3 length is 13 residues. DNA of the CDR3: TGCGCCAGCAGCCTTATGGGCGGGAATGAGCAGTTCTTC. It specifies CASSLMGGNEQFF.

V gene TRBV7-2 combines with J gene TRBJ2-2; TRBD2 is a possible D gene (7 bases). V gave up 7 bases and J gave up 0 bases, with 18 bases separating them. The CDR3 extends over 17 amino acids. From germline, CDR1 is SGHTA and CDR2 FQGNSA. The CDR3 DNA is TGTGCCAGCACCCCACGGGGGGCGGACACGAACACCGGGGAGCTGTTTTTT. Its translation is CASTPRGADTNTGELFF.

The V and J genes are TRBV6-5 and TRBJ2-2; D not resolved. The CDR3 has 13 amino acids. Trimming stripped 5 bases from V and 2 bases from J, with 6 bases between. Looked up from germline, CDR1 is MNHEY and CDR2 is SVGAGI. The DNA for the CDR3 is TGTGCCAGCAGTATAATAAACACCGGGGAGCTGTTTTTT. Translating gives CASSIINTGELFF.

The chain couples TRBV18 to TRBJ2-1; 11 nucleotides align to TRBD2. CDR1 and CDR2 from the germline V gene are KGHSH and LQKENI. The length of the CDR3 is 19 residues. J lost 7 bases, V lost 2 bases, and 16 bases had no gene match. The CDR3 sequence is CASSPTSGSGGGGLNEQFF. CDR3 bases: TGTGCCAGCTCACCAACTAGCGGGAGCGGAGGCGGAGGGTTAAATGAGCAGTTCTTC.

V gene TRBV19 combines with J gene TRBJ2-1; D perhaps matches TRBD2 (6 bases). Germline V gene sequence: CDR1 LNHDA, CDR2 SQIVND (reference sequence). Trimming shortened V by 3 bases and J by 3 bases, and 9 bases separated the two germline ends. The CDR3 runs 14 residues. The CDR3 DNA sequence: TGTGCCAGTAGTATTACGGGGGTCTACAATGAGCAGTTCTTC. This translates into CASSITGVYNEQFF. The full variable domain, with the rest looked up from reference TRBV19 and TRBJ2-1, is DGGITQSPKYLFRKEGQNVTLSCEQNLNHDAMYWYRQDPGQGLRLIYYSQIVNDFQKGDIAEGYSVSREKKESFPLTVTSAQKNPTAFYLCASSITGVYNEQFFGPGTRLTVL.

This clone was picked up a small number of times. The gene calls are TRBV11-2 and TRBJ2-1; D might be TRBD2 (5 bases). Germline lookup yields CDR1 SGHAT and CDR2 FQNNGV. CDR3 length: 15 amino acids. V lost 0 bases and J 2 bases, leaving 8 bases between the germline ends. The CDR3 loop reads CASSLDLAAYNEQFF. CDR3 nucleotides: TGTGCCAGCAGCTTAGATCTAGCTGCCTACAATGAGCAGTTCTTC.

CDR3: CASSEPATGYEKLFF. The DNA of the CDR3 is TGTGCCAGCAGTGAACCGGCCACAGGATATGAAAAACTGTTTTTT. This chain uses TRBV25-1 with TRBJ1-4; D is possibly TRBD1 (5 bases). The V end was cut by 2 bases, the J end by 6 bases, with 13 bases between. CDR3 length: 15 residues. The germline CDR1 and CDR2 sequences are MGHDK and SYGVNS.

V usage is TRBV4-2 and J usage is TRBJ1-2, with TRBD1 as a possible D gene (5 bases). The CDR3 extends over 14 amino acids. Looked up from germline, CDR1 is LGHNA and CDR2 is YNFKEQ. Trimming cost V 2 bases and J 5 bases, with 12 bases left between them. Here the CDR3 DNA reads TGTGCCAGCAGCCAACCCGGAGGGGCATATGGCTACACCTTC. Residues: CASSQPGGAYGYTF.

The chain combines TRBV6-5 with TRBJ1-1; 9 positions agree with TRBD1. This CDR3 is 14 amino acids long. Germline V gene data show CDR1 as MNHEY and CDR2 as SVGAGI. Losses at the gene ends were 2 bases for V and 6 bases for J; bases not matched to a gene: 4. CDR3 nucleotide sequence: TGTGCCAGCAGTTACAGGACAGGGGTGGCTGAAGCTTTCTTT. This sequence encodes CASSYRTGVAEAFF.

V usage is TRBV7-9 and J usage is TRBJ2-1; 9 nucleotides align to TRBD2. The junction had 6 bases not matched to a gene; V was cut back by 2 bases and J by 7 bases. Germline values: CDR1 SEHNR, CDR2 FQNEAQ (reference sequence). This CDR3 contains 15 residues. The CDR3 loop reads CASSLLAGGGNEQFF. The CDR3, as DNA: TGTGCCAGCAGCTTACTGGCGGGAGGGGGGAATGAGCAGTTCTTC.

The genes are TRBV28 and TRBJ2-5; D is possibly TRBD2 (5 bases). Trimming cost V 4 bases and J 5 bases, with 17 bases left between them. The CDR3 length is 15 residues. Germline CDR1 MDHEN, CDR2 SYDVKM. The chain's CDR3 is CASSSSDGGGETQYF. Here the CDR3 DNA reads TGTGCCAGCAGTTCCTCGGACGGTGGCGGGGAGACCCAGTACTTC.

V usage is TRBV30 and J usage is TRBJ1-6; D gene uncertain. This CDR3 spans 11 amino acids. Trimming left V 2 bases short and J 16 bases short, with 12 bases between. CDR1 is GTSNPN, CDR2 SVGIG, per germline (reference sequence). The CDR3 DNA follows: TGTGCCTGGAGTCCCGGGGTCCTACTCCACTTT. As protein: CAWSPGVLLHF. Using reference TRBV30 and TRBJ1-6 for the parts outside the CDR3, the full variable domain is SQTIHQWPATLVQPVGSPLSLECTVEGTSNPNLYWYRQAAGRGLQLLFYSVGIGQISSEVPQNLSASRPQDRQFILSSKKLLLSDSGFYLCAWSPGVLLHFGNGTRLTVT.

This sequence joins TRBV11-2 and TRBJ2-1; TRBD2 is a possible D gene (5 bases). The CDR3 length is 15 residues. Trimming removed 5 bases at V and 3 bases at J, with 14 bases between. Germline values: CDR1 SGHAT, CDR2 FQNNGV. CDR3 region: CASSPPEGYYNEQFF. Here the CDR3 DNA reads TGTGCCAGCAGCCCCCCCGAGGGTTACTACAATGAGCAGTTCTTC. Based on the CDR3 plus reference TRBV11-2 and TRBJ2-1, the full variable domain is EAGVAQSPRYKIIEKRQSVAFWCNPISGHATLYWYQQILGQGPKLLIQFQNNGVVDDSQLPKDRFSAERLKGVDSTLKIQPAKLEDSAVYLCASSPPEGYYNEQFFGPGTRLTVL.

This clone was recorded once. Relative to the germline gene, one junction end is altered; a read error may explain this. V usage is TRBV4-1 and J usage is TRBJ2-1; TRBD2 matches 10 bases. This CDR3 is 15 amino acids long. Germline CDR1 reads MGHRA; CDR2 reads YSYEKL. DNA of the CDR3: TGTGCCAGCAGCCAAGGGCTAGCGGGAGTAGCTGAGCAGTTCTTC. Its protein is CASSQGLAGVAEQFF.

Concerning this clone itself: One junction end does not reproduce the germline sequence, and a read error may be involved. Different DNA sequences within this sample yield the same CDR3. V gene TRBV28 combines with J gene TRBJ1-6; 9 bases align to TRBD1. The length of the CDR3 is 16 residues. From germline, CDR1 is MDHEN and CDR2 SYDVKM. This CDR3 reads CASSSDKTGGSSPLHF. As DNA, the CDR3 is TGTGCCAGCAGCTCCGACAAGACAGGGGGGAGTTCACCTCTCCACTTT.

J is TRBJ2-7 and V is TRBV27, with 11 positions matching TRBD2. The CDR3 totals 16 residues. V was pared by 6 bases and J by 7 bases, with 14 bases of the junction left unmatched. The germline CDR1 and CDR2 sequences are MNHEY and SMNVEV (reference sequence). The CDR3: CASRNVAGGPAKEQYF. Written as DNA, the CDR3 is TGTGCCAGCAGAAACGTAGCGGGAGGGCCAGCAAAAGAGCAGTACTTC.

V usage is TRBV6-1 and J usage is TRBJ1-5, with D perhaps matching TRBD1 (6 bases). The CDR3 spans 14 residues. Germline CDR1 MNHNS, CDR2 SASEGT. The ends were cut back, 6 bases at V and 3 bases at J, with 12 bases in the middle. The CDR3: CASSPRTANQPQHF. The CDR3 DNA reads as TGTGCCAGCAGCCCGCGGACAGCCAATCAGCCCCAGCATTTT.

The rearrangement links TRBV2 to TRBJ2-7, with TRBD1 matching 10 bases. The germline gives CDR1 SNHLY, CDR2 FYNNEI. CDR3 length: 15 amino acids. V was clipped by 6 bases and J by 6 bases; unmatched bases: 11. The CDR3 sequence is CASSTPGTGVLEQYF. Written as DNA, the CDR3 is TGTGCCAGCAGCACTCCCGGGACAGGGGTTCTCGAGCAGTACTTC.

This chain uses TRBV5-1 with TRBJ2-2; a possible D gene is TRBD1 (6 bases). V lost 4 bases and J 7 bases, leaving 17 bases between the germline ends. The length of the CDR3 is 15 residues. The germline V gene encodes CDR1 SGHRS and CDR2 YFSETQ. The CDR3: CASSPQGGFGGELFF. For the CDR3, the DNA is TGCGCCAGCAGCCCACAGGGCGGGTTCGGCGGGGAGCTGTTTTTT.

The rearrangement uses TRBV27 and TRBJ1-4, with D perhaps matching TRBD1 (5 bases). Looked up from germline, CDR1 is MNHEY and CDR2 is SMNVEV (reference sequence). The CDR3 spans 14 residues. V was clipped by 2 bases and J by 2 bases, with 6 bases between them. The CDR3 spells CASSLGGTNEKLFF. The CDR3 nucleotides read TGTGCCAGCAGTTTAGGGGGGACTAATGAAAAACTGTTTTTT. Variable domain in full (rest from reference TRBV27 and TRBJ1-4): EAQVTQNPRYLITVTGKKLTVTCSQNMNHEYMSWYRQDPGLGLRQIYYSMNVEVTDKGDVPEGYKVSRKEKRNFPLILESPSPNQTSLYFCASSLGGTNEKLFFGSGTQLSVL.

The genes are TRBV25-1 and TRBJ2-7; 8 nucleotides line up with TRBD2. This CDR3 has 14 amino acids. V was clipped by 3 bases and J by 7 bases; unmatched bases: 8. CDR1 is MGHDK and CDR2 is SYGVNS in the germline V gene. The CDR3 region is CASSEMIAGREQYF. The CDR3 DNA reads TGTGCCAGCAGTGAGATGATAGCGGGACGGGAGCAGTACTTC.

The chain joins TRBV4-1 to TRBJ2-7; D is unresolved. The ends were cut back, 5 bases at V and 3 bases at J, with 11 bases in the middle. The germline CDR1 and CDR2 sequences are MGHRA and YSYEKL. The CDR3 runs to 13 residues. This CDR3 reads CASSSSPSYEQYF. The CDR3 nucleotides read TGCGCCAGCAGCTCTTCCCCCAGCTACGAGCAGTACTTC.

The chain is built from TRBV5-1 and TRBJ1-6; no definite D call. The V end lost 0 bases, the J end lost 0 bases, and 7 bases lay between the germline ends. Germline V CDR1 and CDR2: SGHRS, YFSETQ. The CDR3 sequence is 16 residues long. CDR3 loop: CASSLGPSSYNSPLHF. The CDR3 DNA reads TGCGCCAGCAGCTTGGGTCCGAGCTCCTATAATTCACCCCTCCACTTT.